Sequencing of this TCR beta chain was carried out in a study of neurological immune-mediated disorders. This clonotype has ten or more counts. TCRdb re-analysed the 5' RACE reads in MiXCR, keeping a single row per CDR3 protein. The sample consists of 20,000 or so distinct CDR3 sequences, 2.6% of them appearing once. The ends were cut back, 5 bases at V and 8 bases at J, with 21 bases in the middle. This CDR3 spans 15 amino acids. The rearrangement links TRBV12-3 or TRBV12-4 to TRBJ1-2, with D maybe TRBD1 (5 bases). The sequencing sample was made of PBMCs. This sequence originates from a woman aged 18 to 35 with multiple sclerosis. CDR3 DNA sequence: TGTGCCAGCAGTCGGAGGGGCAGGGAGGAAAGGGGCTACACCTTC. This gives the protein CASSRRGREERGYTF.